The clone carrying this T cell receptor beta chain was recorded once. Its matching antigen is unknown. The sample belongs to a study of a mutant IDH1 vaccine in newly diagnosed glioma. Study information: Treated patients had a mean age of about 44 years and a sex split that was approximately 62% male and around 38% female. Patients' prior therapy spanned radiotherapy, temozolomide, or both; most underwent both.

Notes on the study in general: Evidence of vaccine-induced immune responses was documented in about 93% of patients. Pseudoprogression showed no apparent link to changes in top peripheral T cell clonotypes.

The table came from immunoSEQ multiplex PCR; TCRdb's copy has only in-frame clones and leaves some out. This table holds some 87,000 clones, around three quarters found once. After removal of 3 bases from V and 4 bases from J, the junction contained 5 bases not matched to a gene. This CDR3 contains 15 residues. CDR1 and CDR2 (germline): SEHNR, FQNEAQ (reference sequence). Time point described: baseline, week 1 (first vaccination visit). The sample's treatment: pre-vaccination baseline after standard-of-care therapy. Sequenced material: PBMCs, taken from a glioma patient treated with radiotherapy, temozolomide or both. The receptor's source is a man in his forties or fifties with glioma. This chain joins TRBV7-9 and TRBJ1-4, with 7 bases that match TRBD1. The CDR3 DNA reads as TGTGCCAGCAGCTTGGAGGGGGCTGATAATGAAAAACTGTTTTTT. It codes for CASSLEGADNEKLFF.